This T cell receptor (beta chain) stems from a study of blood T cell repertoires in COVID-19. Turning to the study itself: T cells, B-cell-depleted T cells, or PBMCs provided the cDNA or gDNA that served as material.

In germline, CDR1 is MNHEY, CDR2 SVGEGT. Trimming removed 6 bases from V and 5 bases from J; junction bases left unmatched: 9. CDR3 length: 14 amino acids. Per the original data handling: By means of reference gene primer amplification, nucleated cell counts were estimated. Sequencing used immunoSEQ multiplex PCR; TCRdb keeps in-frame clones, though not all of them. V, J and clone size are taken as reported in that table, and D and trimming were inferred from the DNA itself. The sample has some 200,000 clones, approximately 83% seen once. This clone was observed a single time. The V call is TRBV6-2 or TRBV6-3, the J call TRBJ2-5; TRBD2 matches 7 bases. Specimen: peripheral blood. This sequence originates from a woman in her twenties or thirties who had recovered from COVID-19. CDR3 sequence (DNA): TGTGCCAGCAGCACTTCGGGGGGAGGGGAGACCCAGTACTTC. Its translation: CASSTSGGGETQYF.